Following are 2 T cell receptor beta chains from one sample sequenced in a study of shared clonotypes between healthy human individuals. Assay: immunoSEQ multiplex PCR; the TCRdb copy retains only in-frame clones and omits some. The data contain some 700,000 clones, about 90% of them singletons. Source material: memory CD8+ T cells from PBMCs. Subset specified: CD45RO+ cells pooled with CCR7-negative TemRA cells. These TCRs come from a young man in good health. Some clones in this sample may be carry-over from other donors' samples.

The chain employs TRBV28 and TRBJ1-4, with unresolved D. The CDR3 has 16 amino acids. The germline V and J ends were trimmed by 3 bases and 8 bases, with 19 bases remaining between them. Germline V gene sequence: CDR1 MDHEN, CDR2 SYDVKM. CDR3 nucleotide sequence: TGTGCCAGCAGTTTTTTGGCGGCAGCGCGGACGGAAAAACTGTTTTTT. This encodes CASSFLAAARTEKLFF.

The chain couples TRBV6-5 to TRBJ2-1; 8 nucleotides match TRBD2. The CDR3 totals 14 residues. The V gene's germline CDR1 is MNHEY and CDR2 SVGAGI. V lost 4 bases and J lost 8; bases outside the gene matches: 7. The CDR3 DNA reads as TGTGCCAGCAGTTTAGCGGGGAGGGGTCATGAGCAGTTCTTC. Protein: CASSLAGRGHEQFF.